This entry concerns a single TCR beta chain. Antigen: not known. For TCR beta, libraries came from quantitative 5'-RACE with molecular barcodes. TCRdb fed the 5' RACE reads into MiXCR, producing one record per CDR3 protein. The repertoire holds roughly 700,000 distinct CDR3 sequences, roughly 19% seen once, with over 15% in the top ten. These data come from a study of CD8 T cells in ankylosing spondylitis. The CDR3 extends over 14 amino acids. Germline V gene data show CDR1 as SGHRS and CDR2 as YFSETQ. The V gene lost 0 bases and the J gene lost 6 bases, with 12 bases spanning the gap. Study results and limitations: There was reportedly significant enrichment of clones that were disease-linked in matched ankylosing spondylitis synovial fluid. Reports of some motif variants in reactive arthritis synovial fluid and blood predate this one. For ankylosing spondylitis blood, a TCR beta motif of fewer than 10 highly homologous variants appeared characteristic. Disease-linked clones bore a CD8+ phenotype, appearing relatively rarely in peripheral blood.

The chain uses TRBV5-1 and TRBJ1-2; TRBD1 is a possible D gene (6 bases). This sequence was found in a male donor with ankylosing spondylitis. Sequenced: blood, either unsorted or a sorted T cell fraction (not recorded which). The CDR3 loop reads CASSLDLRGDGYTF. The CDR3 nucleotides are TGCGCCAGCAGCTTGGATCTCAGGGGAGATGGCTACACCTTC.